This T cell receptor (beta chain) was retrieved from a study of T cells in pancreatic ductal adenocarcinoma. The assay was immunoSEQ multiplex PCR, and TCRdb's table has in-frame clones only and misses some. The sample lists roughly 100,000 clones, around 96% occurring once. Surgery without prior neoadjuvant therapy was the treatment of the selected pancreatic ductal adenocarcinoma patients. V was cut by 5 bases and J by 11 bases, with 15 bases left in between. Germline CDR1 is GTSNPN and CDR2 is SVGIG (reference sequence). The CDR3 totals 11 residues. The clonotype originates from a human donor with pancreatic ductal adenocarcinoma. Material: PBMCs. J is TRBJ1-1 and V is TRBV30, with a tentative D call TRBD1 (5 bases). CDR3 sequence reads: CAWSLGGEAFF. The CDR3 nucleotides read TGTGCCTGGTCCCTGGGGGGGGAGGCTTTCTTT.